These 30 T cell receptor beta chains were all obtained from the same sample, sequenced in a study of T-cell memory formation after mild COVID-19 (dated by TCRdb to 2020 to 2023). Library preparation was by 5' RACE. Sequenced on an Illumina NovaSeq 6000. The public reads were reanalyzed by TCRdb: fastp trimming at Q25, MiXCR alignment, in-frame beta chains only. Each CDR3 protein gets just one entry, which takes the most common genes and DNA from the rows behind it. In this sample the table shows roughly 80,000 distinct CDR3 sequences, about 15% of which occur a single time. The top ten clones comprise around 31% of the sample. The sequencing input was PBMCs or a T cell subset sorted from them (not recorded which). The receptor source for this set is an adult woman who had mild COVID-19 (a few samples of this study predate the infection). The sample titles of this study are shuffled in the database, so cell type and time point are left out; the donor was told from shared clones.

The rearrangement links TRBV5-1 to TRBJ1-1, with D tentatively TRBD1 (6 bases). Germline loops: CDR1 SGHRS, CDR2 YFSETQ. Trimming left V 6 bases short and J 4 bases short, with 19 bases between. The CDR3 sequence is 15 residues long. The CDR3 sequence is CASTPWGGDITEAFF. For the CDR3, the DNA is TGCGCCAGCACCCCCTGGGGAGGGGACATCACTGAAGCTTTCTTT.

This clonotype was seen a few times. The CDR3 sequence is CASTPVVGSSNTEAFF. The CDR3 DNA sequence: TGTGCCAGCACCCCCGTGGTAGGTTCCTCGAACACTGAAGCTTTCTTT. J is TRBJ1-1 and V is TRBV12-3 or TRBV12-4; D is unresolved. The length of the CDR3 is 16 residues. Trimming pared 7 bases from V and 1 base from J, leaving 19 bases between.

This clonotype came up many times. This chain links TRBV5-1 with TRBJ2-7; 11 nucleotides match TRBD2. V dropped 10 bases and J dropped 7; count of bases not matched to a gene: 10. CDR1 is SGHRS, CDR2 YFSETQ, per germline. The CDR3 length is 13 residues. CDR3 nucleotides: TGCGCCGGAATTGGTAGCGGGAGGGAAGAGCAGTACTTC. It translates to CAGIGSGREEQYF.

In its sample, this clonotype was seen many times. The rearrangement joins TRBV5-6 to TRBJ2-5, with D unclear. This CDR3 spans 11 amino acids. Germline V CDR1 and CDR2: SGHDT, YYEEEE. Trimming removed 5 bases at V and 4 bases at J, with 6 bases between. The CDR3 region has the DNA TGTGCCAGCAGTTGGGGAGAGACCCAGTACTTC. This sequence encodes CASSWGETQYF.

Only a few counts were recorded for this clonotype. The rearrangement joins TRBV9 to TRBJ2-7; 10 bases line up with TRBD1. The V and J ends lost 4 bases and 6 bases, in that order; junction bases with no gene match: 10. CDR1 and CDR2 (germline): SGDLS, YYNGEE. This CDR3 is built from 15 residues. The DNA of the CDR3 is TGTGCCAGCAGCCCACCCGGACAGGGGGGTCGCGAGCAGTACTTC. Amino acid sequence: CASSPPGQGGREQYF.

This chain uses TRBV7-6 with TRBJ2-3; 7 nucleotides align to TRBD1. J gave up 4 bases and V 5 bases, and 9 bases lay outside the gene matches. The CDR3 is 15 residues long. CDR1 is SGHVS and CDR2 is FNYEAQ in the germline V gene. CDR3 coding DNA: TGTGCCAGCAGCCACGACAGGGAAGGGTCAGATACGCAGTATTTT. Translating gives CASSHDREGSDTQYF.

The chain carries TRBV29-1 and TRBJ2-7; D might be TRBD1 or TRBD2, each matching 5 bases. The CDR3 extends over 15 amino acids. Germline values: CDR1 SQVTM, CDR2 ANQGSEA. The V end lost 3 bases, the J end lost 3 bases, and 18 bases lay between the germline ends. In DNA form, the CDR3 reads TGCAGCGTTGAGTCGGGACGAACAACAAACTACGAGCAGTACTTC. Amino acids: CSVESGRTTNYEQYF.

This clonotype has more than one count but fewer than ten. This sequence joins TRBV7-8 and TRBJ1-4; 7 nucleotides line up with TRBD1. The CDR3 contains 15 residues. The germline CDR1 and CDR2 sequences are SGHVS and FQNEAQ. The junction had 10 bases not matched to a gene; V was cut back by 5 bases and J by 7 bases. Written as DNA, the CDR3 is TGTGCCAGCAGCGTTGACGTCCCAGGGGGTGAAAAACTGTTTTTT. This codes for CASSVDVPGGEKLFF.

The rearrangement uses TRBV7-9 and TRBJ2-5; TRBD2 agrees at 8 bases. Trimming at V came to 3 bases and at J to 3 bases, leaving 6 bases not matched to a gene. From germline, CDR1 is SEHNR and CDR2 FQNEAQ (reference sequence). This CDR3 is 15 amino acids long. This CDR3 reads CASSFPRAGEETQYF. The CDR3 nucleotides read TGTGCCAGCAGCTTTCCCCGAGCGGGAGAAGAGACCCAGTACTTC.

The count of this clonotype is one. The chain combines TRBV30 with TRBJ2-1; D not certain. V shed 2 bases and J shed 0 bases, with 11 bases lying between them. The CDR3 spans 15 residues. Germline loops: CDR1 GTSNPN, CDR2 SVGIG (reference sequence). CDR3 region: CAWSFGSGSYNEQFF. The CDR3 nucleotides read TGTGCCTGGAGTTTCGGGTCAGGCTCCTACAATGAGCAGTTCTTC. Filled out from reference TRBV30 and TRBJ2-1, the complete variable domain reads SQTIHQWPATLVQPVGSPLSLECTVEGTSNPNLYWYRQAAGRGLQLLFYSVGIGQISSEVPQNLSASRPQDRQFILSSKKLLLSDSGFYLCAWSFGSGSYNEQFFGPGTRLTVL.

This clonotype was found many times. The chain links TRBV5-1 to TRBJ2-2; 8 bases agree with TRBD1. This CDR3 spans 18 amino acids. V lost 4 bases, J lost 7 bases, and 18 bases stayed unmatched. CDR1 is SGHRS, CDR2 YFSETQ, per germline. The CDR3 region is CASSRDLPRTGQDGELFF. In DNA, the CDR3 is TGCGCCAGCAGCAGAGACCTACCCCGGACAGGGCAAGACGGGGAGCTGTTTTTT.

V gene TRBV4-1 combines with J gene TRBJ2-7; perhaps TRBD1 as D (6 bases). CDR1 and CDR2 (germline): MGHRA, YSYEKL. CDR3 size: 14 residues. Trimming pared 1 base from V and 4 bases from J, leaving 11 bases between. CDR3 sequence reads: CASSQVGRGYEQYF. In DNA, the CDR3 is TGCGCCAGCAGCCAAGTTGGCAGGGGATACGAGCAGTACTTC.

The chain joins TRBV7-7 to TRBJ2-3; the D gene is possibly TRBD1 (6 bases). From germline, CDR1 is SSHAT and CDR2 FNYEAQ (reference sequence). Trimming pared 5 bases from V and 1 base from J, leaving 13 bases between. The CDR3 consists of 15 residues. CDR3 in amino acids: CASSTGPGGTDTQYF. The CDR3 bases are TGTGCCAGCAGCACAGGGCCAGGAGGCACAGATACGCAGTATTTT.

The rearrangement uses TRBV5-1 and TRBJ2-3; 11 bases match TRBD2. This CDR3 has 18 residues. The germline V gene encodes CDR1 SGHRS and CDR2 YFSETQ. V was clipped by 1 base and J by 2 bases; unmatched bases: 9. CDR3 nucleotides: TGCGCCAGCAGCTTGACCCCCGGGACTAGCGGACCCACAGATACGCAGTATTTT. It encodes CASSLTPGTSGPTDTQYF.

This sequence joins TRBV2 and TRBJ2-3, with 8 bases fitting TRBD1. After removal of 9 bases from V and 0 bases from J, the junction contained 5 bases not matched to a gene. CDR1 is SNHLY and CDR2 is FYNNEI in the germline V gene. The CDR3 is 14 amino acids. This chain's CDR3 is CARRQGRSTDTQYF. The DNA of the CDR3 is TGTGCCAGGCGACAGGGGAGGAGCACAGATACGCAGTATTTT.

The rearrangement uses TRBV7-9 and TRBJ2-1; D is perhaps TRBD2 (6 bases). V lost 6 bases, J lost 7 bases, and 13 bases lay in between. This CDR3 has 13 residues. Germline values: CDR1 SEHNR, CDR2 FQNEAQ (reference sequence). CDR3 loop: CASRPGTYNEQFF. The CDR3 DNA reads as TGTGCCAGCAGACCCGGGACTTATAATGAGCAGTTCTTC.

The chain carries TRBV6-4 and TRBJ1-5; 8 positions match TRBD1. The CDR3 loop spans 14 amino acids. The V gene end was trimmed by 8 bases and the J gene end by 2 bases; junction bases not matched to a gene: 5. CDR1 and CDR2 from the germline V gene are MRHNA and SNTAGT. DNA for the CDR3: TGTGCCAGCTCGGACAGGGAAGGCAATCAGCCCCAGCATTTT. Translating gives CASSDREGNQPQHF.

The CDR3 DNA sequence: TGCAGCGTTGAAGATTGGGATGCTAACGCGAACACCGGGGAGCTGTTTTTT. It codes for CSVEDWDANANTGELFF. The chain has TRBV29-1 and TRBJ2-2; D gene uncertain. The CDR3 extends over 17 amino acids. Germline assignment: CDR1 SQVTM and CDR2 ANQGSEA. Trimming removed 0 bases at V and 0 bases at J, with 14 bases between.

CDR3 in amino acids: CASGSLRSDTQYF. The CDR3 DNA reads as TGTGCCAGCGGATCTCTTAGGTCAGATACGCAGTATTTT. The J gene is TRBJ2-3, the V gene TRBV3-1; no reliable D call. This CDR3 region has 13 residues. Germline values: CDR1 LGHDT, CDR2 YNNKEL (reference sequence). With 8 bases removed from V and 4 bases from J, the gap between germline ends came to 13 bases.

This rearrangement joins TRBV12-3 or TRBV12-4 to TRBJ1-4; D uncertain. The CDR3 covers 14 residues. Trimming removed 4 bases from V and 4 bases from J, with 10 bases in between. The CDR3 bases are TGTGCCAGCAGTTATGTAAACTATAATGAAAAACTGTTTTTT. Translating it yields CASSYVNYNEKLFF.

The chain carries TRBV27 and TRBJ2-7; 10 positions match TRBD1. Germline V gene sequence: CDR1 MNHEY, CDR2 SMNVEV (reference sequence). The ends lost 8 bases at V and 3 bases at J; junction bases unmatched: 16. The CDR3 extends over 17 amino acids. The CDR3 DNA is TGTGCCAGCTCCCGGACAGGGGGTAGTCTTTTTATCTACGAGCAGTACTTC. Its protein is CASSRTGGSLFIYEQYF.

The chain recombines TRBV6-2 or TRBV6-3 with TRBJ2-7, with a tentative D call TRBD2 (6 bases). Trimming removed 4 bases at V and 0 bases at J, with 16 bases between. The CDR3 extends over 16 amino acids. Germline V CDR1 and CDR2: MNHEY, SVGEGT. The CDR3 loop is CASSSDRDSYSYEQYF. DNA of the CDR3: TGTGCCAGCAGTTCCGATAGGGACTCCTACTCCTACGAGCAGTACTTC.

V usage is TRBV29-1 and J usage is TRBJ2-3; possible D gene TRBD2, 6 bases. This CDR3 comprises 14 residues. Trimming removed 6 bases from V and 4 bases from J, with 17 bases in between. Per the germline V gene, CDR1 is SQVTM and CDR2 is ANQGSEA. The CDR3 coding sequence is TGCAGCGTCGGACGGGACTTTACTCCAGATACGCAGTATTTT. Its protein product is CSVGRDFTPDTQYF.

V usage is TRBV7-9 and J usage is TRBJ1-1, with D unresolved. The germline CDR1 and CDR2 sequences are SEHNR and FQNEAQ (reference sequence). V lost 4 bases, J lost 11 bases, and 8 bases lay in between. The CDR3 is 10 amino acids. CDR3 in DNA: TGTGCCAGCAGCTATCGTGGGGCTTTCTTT. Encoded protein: CASSYRGAFF.

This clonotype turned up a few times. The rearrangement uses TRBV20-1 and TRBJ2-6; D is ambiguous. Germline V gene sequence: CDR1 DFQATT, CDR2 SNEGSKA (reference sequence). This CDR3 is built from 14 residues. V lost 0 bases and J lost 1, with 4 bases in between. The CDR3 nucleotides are TGCAGTGCTAGAGATCCGTCTGGGGCCAACGTCCTGACTTTC. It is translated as CSARDPSGANVLTF.

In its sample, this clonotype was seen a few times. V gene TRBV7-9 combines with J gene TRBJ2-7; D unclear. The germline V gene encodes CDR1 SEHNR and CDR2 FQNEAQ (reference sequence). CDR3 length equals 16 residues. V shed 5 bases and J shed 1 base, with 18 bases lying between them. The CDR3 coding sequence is TGTGCCAGCAGCCCAACGCATCTGACTGGTTCCTACGAGCAGTACTTC. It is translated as CASSPTHLTGSYEQYF.

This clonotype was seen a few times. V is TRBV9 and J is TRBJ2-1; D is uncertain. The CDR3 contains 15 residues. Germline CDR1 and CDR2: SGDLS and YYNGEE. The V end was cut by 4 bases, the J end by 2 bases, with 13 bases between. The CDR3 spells CASSPVVWAYNEQFF. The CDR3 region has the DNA TGTGCCAGCAGCCCGGTAGTGTGGGCCTACAATGAGCAGTTCTTC.

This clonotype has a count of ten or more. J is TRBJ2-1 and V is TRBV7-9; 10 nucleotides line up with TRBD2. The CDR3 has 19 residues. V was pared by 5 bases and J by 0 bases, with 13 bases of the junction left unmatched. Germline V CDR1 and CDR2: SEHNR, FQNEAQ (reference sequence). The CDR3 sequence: CASSRVPGLASLSYNEQFF. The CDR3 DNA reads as TGTGCCAGCAGCCGTGTACCGGGACTAGCGTCCCTCTCCTACAATGAGCAGTTCTTC.

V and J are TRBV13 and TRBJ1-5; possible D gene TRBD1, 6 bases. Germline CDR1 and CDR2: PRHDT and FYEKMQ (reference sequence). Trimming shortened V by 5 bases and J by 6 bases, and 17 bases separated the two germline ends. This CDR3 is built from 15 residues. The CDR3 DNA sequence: TGTGCCAGCAGCACCTCAGGGGAGTTGGGTCAGCCCCAGCATTTT. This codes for CASSTSGELGQPQHF.

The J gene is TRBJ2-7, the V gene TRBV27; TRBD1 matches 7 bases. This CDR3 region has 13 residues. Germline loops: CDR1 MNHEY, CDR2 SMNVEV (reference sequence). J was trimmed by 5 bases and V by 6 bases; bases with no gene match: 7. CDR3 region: CASRETGFDEQYF. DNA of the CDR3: TGTGCCAGCAGAGAGACAGGGTTTGACGAGCAGTACTTC.